The following is a TCR beta chain sequence with its context. Time point meaning: pre-sensitization, week 0. Treatment: therapeutic diphenylcyclopropenone sensitization with weekly scalp DPC. Per the authors' pipeline: Across samples, TCR counts had a median of about 93,000 and ranged from roughly 20,000 to 690,600. TCRdb processed the RACE reads anew with MiXCR; each CDR3 protein has one entry. What appears here as the V and J calls and clone size reflects TCRdb's work, not the paper's. The profile shows about 53,000 distinct CDR3 sequences, around 10% of them singletons. The CDR3 runs to 14 residues. The V gene lost 4 bases and the J gene lost 0 bases, with 10 bases spanning the gap. Germline assignment: CDR1 SGHVS and CDR2 FNYEAQ. These data come from a study of human T cells and chemical hapten exposure.

This receptor was identified in a man aged 35 to 55 with alopecia areata. Some clones in this sample may be carry-over from other donors' samples. The input for sequencing was whole blood, taken in connection with sensitization to the hapten diphenylcyclopropenone (DPC). The J gene is TRBJ2-7, the V gene TRBV7-6; TRBD2 might be the D (5 bases). The CDR3 region is CASSSRETSYEQYF. CDR3 nucleotide sequence: TGTGCCAGCAGCTCCCGGGAAACCTCCTACGAGCAGTACTTC.